This T cell receptor (beta chain) was observed in a study of T cell responses to AZD1222 COVID-19 vaccine. V was clipped by 3 bases and J by 4 bases; unmatched bases: 2. The CDR3 totals 13 residues. CDR1 and CDR2 (germline): LGHNA, YSLEER. Profiling relied on immunoSEQ multiplex PCR, and the TCRdb table lists in-frame clones only, not all of them. The table shows roughly 180,000 clones, with just over 90% occurring only once. The sequence was obtained from an adult in good health. The J gene is TRBJ1-1, the V gene TRBV4-3, with 7 bases aligning to TRBD1. Here the sequenced sample was peripheral blood, taken on day 0 of AZD1222 vaccination. This CDR3 reads CASSHTGVTEAFF. The DNA for the CDR3 is TGCGCCAGCAGCCATACAGGGGTCACTGAAGCTTTCTTT.